The 23 T cell receptor beta chains below all came from one sample that was sequenced in a study of shared clonotypes between healthy human individuals. The protocol was immunoSEQ multiplex PCR, while the TCRdb copy is restricted to in-frame clones and leaves out a portion. The profile shows about 980,000 clones, more than 75% of them singletons. The specimen sequenced was memory CD4+ T cells sorted from blood. Subset described: CD45RA-negative fraction. Every receptor here comes from a man aged 18 to 29 in good health.

V is TRBV7-2 and J is TRBJ1-1; D is perhaps TRBD1 (6 bases). Trimming cost V 3 bases and J 1 base, with 12 bases left between them. The CDR3 runs 15 residues. Germline CDR1 reads SGHTA; CDR2 reads FQGNSA. CDR3 sequence reads: CASSFQGFTNTEAFF. Here the CDR3 DNA reads TGTGCCAGCAGCTTTCAGGGGTTCACGAACACTGAAGCTTTCTTT.

This clone was observed once. The rearrangement joins TRBV7-9 to TRBJ1-4, with D tentatively TRBD1 (6 bases). The V gene's germline CDR1 is SEHNR and CDR2 FQNEAQ (reference sequence). The CDR3 runs 15 residues. With 4 bases removed from V and 8 bases from J, the gap between germline ends came to 17 bases. Written as DNA, the CDR3 is TGTGCCAGCAGCTCGGGCGGGACAAGGGCCGAAAAACTGTTTTTT. The encoded protein is CASSSGGTRAEKLFF.

J is TRBJ2-7 and V is TRBV19; the D gene could be TRBD1 or TRBD2 (5 bases each). The germline V gene encodes CDR1 LNHDA and CDR2 SQIVND (reference sequence). V lost 9 bases to trimming and J lost 6 bases, with 21 bases between them. The CDR3 runs 14 residues. The CDR3 sequence: CASRRGVQGSEQYF. The CDR3 DNA follows: TGTGCCAGCCGCCGAGGGGTGCAGGGAAGCGAGCAGTACTTC.

The rearrangement uses TRBV10-1 and TRBJ2-1, with TRBD1 matching over 9 bases. The germline V gene has CDR1 WNHNN and CDR2 SYGVQD (reference sequence). The V segment lost 4 bases and the J segment 6 bases; nucleotides outside the gene matches: 7. This CDR3 spans 15 amino acids. CDR3: CASSAGQGTRNEQFF. CDR3 nucleotide sequence: TGCGCCAGCAGTGCTGGACAGGGGACCCGCAATGAGCAGTTCTTC.

This chain links TRBV11-3 with TRBJ2-5; the D call may be TRBD1 or TRBD2 (5 bases each). The CDR3 runs 13 residues. Trimming cost V 4 bases and J 5 bases, with 11 bases left between them. CDR1 and CDR2 from the germline V gene are SGHNT and YENEEA. This chain's CDR3 is CASSWGPGETQYF. The CDR3 DNA follows: TGTGCCAGCAGCTGGGGACCCGGGGAGACCCAGTACTTC.

The table lists this clone with a count of one. The V call is TRBV15, the J call TRBJ2-7, with TRBD2 identical over 9 bases. This CDR3 is built from 15 residues. The junction had 11 bases not matched to a gene; V was cut back by 5 bases and J by 6 bases. Germline loops: CDR1 LNHNV, CDR2 YYDKDF (reference sequence). The CDR3 nucleotides are TGTGCCACCAGCCGAACTGAGGGCGGGAGGGGCGAGCAGTACTTC. This gives the protein CATSRTEGGRGEQYF.

The chain has TRBV5-8 and TRBJ1-1; a possible D gene is TRBD1 (5 bases). Germline-derived CDR1 and CDR2 are SGHTS and YDEGEE. V lost 0 bases and J 7 bases, leaving 13 bases between the germline ends. The CDR3 consists of 14 residues. Here the CDR3 DNA reads TGTGCCAGCAGCTTGGTTCCCGGTGGGGGTGAAGCTTTCTTT. The encoded protein is CASSLVPGGGEAFF.

V gene TRBV18 combines with J gene TRBJ2-7; no clear D. Trimming took 3 bases from V and 1 from J, leaving 16 bases between them. The germline V gene has CDR1 KGHSH and CDR2 LQKENI. The CDR3 has 16 residues. CDR3 in amino acids: CASSPMAARYSYEQYF. CDR3 bases: TGTGCCAGCTCACCCATGGCCGCACGTTATTCCTACGAGCAGTACTTC.

The rearrangement uses TRBV6-5 and TRBJ1-6; 7 nucleotides line up with TRBD1. J was trimmed by 4 bases and V by 10 bases; bases with no gene match: 4. The CDR3 has 13 residues. Per germline, CDR1 MNHEY and CDR2 SVGAGI. The CDR3 DNA reads as TGTGCCACCGGGACAGAGTATAATTCACCCCTCCACTTT. It codes for CATGTEYNSPLHF.

The chain has TRBV7-6 and TRBJ2-7, with D unclear. The CDR3 is 14 amino acids. CDR1 and CDR2 from the germline V gene are SGHVS and FNYEAQ. The ends were cut back, 2 bases at V and 2 bases at J, with 10 bases in the middle. DNA for the CDR3: TGTGCCAGCAGCTTACGAGGCGTGCCCTACGAGCAGTACTTC. Protein product: CASSLRGVPYEQYF. The variable domain in full, with the rest retrieved from reference TRBV7-6 and TRBJ2-7, is GAGVSQSPRYKVTKRGQDVALRCDPISGHVSLYWYRQALGQGPEFLTYFNYEAQQDKSGLPNDRFSAERPEGSISTLTIQRTEQRDSAMYRCASSLRGVPYEQYFGPGTRLTVT.

This clone has more than one count but fewer than ten. Other DNA sequences in the sample encode the same CDR3. The rearrangement joins TRBV6-1 to TRBJ1-4; D unresolved. Germline loops: CDR1 MNHNS, CDR2 SASEGT. The V end lost 1 base, the J end lost 7 bases, and 7 bases lay between the germline ends. The CDR3 is 13 residues long. The CDR3 region is CASSEGPGEKLFF. As DNA, the CDR3 is TGTGCCAGCAGTGAAGGGCCCGGTGAAAAACTGTTTTTT.

The chain has TRBV4-1 and TRBJ2-3; 14 bases map to TRBD2. The CDR3 is 19 amino acids. Trimming took 8 bases from V and 1 from J; bases not matched to a gene: 14. CDR1 is MGHRA and CDR2 is YSYEKL in the germline V gene. CDR3 DNA: TGCGCCAGCGGACGTCCCGGGACTAGCGGGGGCCTCGGCACAGATACGCAGTATTTT. This codes for CASGRPGTSGGLGTDTQYF.

This chain links TRBV30 with TRBJ1-4; weak D call: TRBD1 (6 bases). V was pared by 6 bases and J by 8 bases, with 16 bases between. This CDR3 contains 13 residues. CDR1 is GTSNPN, CDR2 SVGIG, per germline (reference sequence). Written as DNA, the CDR3 is TGTGCCTGCCCCAGACAGGCAACCGAAAAACTGTTTTTT. Translation: CACPRQATEKLFF.

The chain employs TRBV5-1 and TRBJ2-1; TRBD2 matches 11 bases. CDR3 size: 16 residues. Per germline, CDR1 SGHRS and CDR2 YFSETQ. V lost 5 bases to trimming and J lost 7 bases; unmatched junction nucleotides: 11. CDR3 bases: TGCGCCAGCAGGAGGGGCCTAGCGGGAGGAGGGAATGAGCAGTTCTTC. Protein sequence: CASRRGLAGGGNEQFF.

The rearrangement joins TRBV6-6 to TRBJ2-2; unclear D gene. CDR1 and CDR2 (germline): MNHNY, SVGAGI (reference sequence). The CDR3 totals 14 residues. Trimming stripped 0 bases from V and 6 bases from J, with 8 bases between. Here the CDR3 DNA reads TGTGCCAGCAGTTACTCGACTTACTCCGGGGAGCTGTTTTTT. Translated: CASSYSTYSGELFF.

The CDR3: CSVRTGTKNIQYF. For the CDR3, the DNA is TGCAGCGTCAGGACCGGGACGAAAAACATTCAGTACTTC. The V gene is TRBV29-1, the J gene TRBJ2-4, with D perhaps given as TRBD1 or TRBD2 (5 bases each). The V gene's germline CDR1 is SQVTM and CDR2 ANQGSEA. The ends were cut back, 6 bases at V and 4 bases at J, with 13 bases in the middle. This CDR3 has 13 amino acids.

V and J are TRBV11-2 and TRBJ2-1, with D possibly matching TRBD1 (6 bases). Trimming took off 3 bases at V and 2 bases at J, with 11 bases between the two ends. The CDR3 spans 15 residues. Germline values: CDR1 SGHAT, CDR2 FQNNGV. CDR3 protein: CASSFYRATYNEQFF. The DNA of the CDR3 is TGTGCCAGCAGCTTCTACAGGGCCACCTACAATGAGCAGTTCTTC.

The V gene is TRBV6-5, the J gene TRBJ1-4; D possibly corresponds to TRBD1 (6 bases). CDR1 and CDR2 (germline): MNHEY, SVGAGI. The V end lost 2 bases, the J end lost 7 bases, and 14 bases lay between the germline ends. CDR3 length equals 15 residues. The CDR3 DNA reads as TGTGCCAGCAGTTACATGGTCTACAGGGTTGAAAAACTGTTTTTT. It codes for CASSYMVYRVEKLFF.

This clone has a handful of counts. The chain combines TRBV2 with TRBJ1-2; no clear D gene. This CDR3 comprises 12 residues. Looked up from germline, CDR1 is SNHLY and CDR2 is FYNNEI. Trimming left V 6 bases short and J 6 bases short, with 11 bases between. CDR3 amino acids: CASRQAGDGYTF. The CDR3 DNA reads TGTGCCAGCAGACAAGCAGGAGATGGCTACACCTTC. Full variable domain (missing parts from reference TRBV2 and TRBJ1-2): EPEVTQTPSHQVTQMGQEVILRCVPISNHLYFYWYRQILGQKVEFLVSFYNNEISEKSEIFDDQFSVERPDGSNFTLKIRSTKLEDSAMYFCASRQAGDGYTFGSGTRLTVV.

The chain combines TRBV30 with TRBJ1-3; D is possibly TRBD1 (6 bases). The V end was cut by 2 bases, the J end by 3 bases, with 14 bases between. This CDR3 contains 15 residues. Germline V lookup: CDR1 GTSNPN, CDR2 SVGIG (reference sequence). The CDR3 loop is CAWSSQGRIGNTIYF. The CDR3 region has the DNA TGTGCCTGGAGTTCCCAGGGGCGTATTGGAAACACCATATATTTT. The full variable domain, rest sourced from reference TRBV30 and TRBJ1-3, is SQTIHQWPATLVQPVGSPLSLECTVEGTSNPNLYWYRQAAGRGLQLLFYSVGIGQISSEVPQNLSASRPQDRQFILSSKKLLLSDSGFYLCAWSSQGRIGNTIYFGEGSWLTVV.

The genes are TRBV6-1 and TRBJ2-7; 8 bases are a match to TRBD1. CDR3 size: 15 residues. Trimming cost V 6 bases and J 2 bases; bases outside gene matches: 9. Germline-derived CDR1 and CDR2 are MNHNS and SASEGT. The CDR3 is CASRAGQGPPYEQYF. The CDR3 DNA reads TGTGCCAGCAGGGCCGGACAGGGTCCCCCCTACGAGCAGTACTTC.

The rearrangement links TRBV28 to TRBJ2-6; 8 positions match TRBD1. The CDR3 runs 17 residues. The V gene end was trimmed by 2 bases and the J gene end by 2 bases; junction bases not matched to a gene: 5. CDR1 is MDHEN, CDR2 SYDVKM, per germline. CDR3 in amino acids: CASSLRQGAPGANVLTF. CDR3 in DNA: TGTGCCAGCAGTTTAAGGCAGGGGGCCCCTGGGGCCAACGTCCTGACTTTC.

The rearrangement joins TRBV6-6 to TRBJ1-2, with 7 bases lining up with TRBD1. This CDR3 has 15 amino acids. Trimming at V came to 5 bases and at J to 4 bases, leaving 10 bases not matched to a gene. Germline loops: CDR1 MNHNY, CDR2 SVGAGI (reference sequence). CDR3 residues: CASSDRDSGTYGYTF. CDR3 sequence (DNA): TGTGCCAGCAGTGACCGGGACAGTGGGACCTATGGCTACACCTTC.